These 23 T cell receptor beta chains were sequenced from one sample in a study of blood T cell repertoires in COVID-19. TCRdb's copy holds only in-frame clones and misses some; the assay was immunoSEQ multiplex PCR. The sample includes under 300,000 clones, about 86% seen only once; the top ten take over 7.5%. The source material was peripheral blood. The origin of the receptors is a woman of 80 years or more with acute or convalescent COVID-19.

This clone was observed a few times. The chain combines TRBV24-1 with TRBJ1-1; no reliable D call. The germline V and J ends were trimmed by 3 bases and 2 bases, with 6 bases remaining between them. Germline CDR1 KGHDR, CDR2 SFDVKD. The CDR3 runs to 13 residues. The CDR3 is CATSDPQNTEAFF. In DNA form, the CDR3 reads TGTGCCACCAGTGATCCCCAAAACACTGAAGCTTTCTTT.

This chain connects TRBV18 to TRBJ1-6; D is unresolved. With 2 bases removed from V and 7 bases from J, the gap between germline ends came to 12 bases. Germline loops: CDR1 KGHSH, CDR2 LQKENI. This CDR3 contains 15 residues. CDR3 protein: CASSPKHGDNSPLHF. CDR3 DNA sequence: TGTGCCAGCTCACCAAAGCACGGAGACAATTCACCCCTCCACTTT.

The genes are TRBV9 and TRBJ2-2, with D possibly being TRBD2 (6 bases). Germline V CDR1 and CDR2: SGDLS, YYNGEE. Trimming removed 7 bases at V and 2 bases at J, with 15 bases between. The CDR3 spans 15 residues. The CDR3 here is CASAEGRGNTGELFF. The CDR3 DNA follows: TGTGCCAGCGCGGAAGGGCGGGGTAACACCGGGGAGCTGTTTTTT. Based on the CDR3 plus reference TRBV9 and TRBJ2-2, the full variable domain is DSGVTQTPKHLITATGQRVTLRCSPRSGDLSVYWYQQSLDQGLQFLIQYYNGEERAKGNILERFSAQQFPDLHSELNLSSLELGDSALYFCASAEGRGNTGELFFGEGSRLTVL.

The chain is built from TRBV7-9 and TRBJ1-3; possible D gene TRBD1, 5 bases. The CDR3 is made up of 15 amino acids. The germline V and J ends were trimmed by 5 bases and 2 bases, with 13 bases remaining between them. Germline V CDR1 and CDR2: SEHNR, FQNEAQ (reference sequence). Here the CDR3 DNA reads TGTGCCAGCAGCGGCAGAGACAGCCCTGGAAACACCATATATTTT. Its protein is CASSGRDSPGNTIYF.

The chain carries TRBV2 and TRBJ2-5, with a possible D match to TRBD2 (6 bases). The CDR3 is 15 amino acids. V was shortened by 1 base and J by 5 bases, with 14 bases between the two germline ends. CDR1 is SNHLY, CDR2 FYNNEI, per germline. CDR3 region: CASSEEGRRGETQYF. CDR3 DNA sequence: TGTGCCAGCAGTGAAGAGGGCAGGAGGGGTGAGACCCAGTACTTC.

This sequence joins TRBV6-5 and TRBJ1-4; perhaps TRBD1 as D (5 bases). Between the trimmed V and J ends, which lost 7 bases and 13 bases, there was a span of 22 bases. Germline CDR1 reads MNHEY; CDR2 reads SVGAGI. The CDR3 covers 14 residues. CDR3 in DNA: TGTGCCAGCACCCTGGGGGAGGGCCGGGCCCGACTGTTTTTT. It yields the protein CASTLGEGRARLFF.

The gene calls are TRBV5-1 and TRBJ2-7; possibly TRBD2 for D (5 bases). The length of the CDR3 is 15 residues. With 2 bases removed from V and 0 bases from J, the gap between germline ends came to 12 bases. The germline V gene encodes CDR1 SGHRS and CDR2 YFSETQ. The CDR3 region has the DNA TGCGCCAGCAGCTTAGGCCCGGGGAACTCCTACGAGCAGTACTTC. Its protein product is CASSLGPGNSYEQYF.

This chain connects TRBV6-2 or TRBV6-3 to TRBJ1-3; 8 nucleotides line up with TRBD1. J was trimmed by 2 bases and V by 4 bases; bases with no gene match: 7. This CDR3 is built from 16 residues. Germline V gives CDR1 MNHEY, CDR2 SVGEGT. The CDR3: CASSSRTGPPGNTIYF. The CDR3 DNA is TGTGCCAGCAGTTCCCGGACAGGGCCGCCTGGAAACACCATATATTTT.

The genes are TRBV20-1 and TRBJ1-2; no clear D gene. This CDR3 region has 11 residues. Germline V CDR1 and CDR2: DFQATT, SNEGSKA (reference sequence). Between the trimmed V and J ends, which lost 8 bases and 7 bases, there was a span of 14 bases. CDR3 nucleotide sequence: TGCAGTACGTTATGGCAGTTTGGCTACACCTTC. Its translation is CSTLWQFGYTF.

This clone was detected a few times. The chain recombines TRBV28 with TRBJ1-5; D might be TRBD1 (6 bases). The CDR3 consists of 18 residues. The germline V gene encodes CDR1 MDHEN and CDR2 SYDVKM. With 5 bases removed from V and 3 bases from J, the gap between germline ends came to 23 bases. For the CDR3, the DNA is TGTGCCAGCAGTAGCGAAGCGAGGGGGGGAGCCCTCAATCAGCCCCAGCATTTT. Its protein is CASSSEARGGALNQPQHF.

This sequence joins TRBV7-9 and TRBJ2-7; 7 bases line up with TRBD1. CDR3 length: 16 residues. Trimming at V came to 5 bases and at J to 2 bases, leaving 12 bases not matched to a gene. Per germline, CDR1 SEHNR and CDR2 FQNEAQ (reference sequence). In nucleotides, the CDR3 is TGTGCCAGCAGCCGGCGACAGGGACCCCGAACCTACGAGCAGTACTTC. Translating gives CASSRRQGPRTYEQYF.

The chain couples TRBV10-3 to TRBJ2-5, with a weak D call TRBD1 (6 bases). Trimming removed 2 bases from V and 2 bases from J, with 15 bases in between. Looked up from germline, CDR1 is ENHRY and CDR2 is SYGVKD. This CDR3 comprises 16 residues. The DNA for the CDR3 is TGTGCCATCAGTGAGGGGGGAACAGGGCGGCAAGAGACCCAGTACTTC. It encodes CAISEGGTGRQETQYF.

This clone was seen a single time. V is TRBV6-5 and J is TRBJ1-1; no clear D. The V gene's germline CDR1 is MNHEY and CDR2 SVGAGI. CDR3 length: 13 amino acids. Between the trimmed V and J ends, which lost 8 bases and 8 bases, there was a span of 18 bases. The CDR3 DNA is TGTGCCAGCTATTCCCCAACGGCGGCAGAAGCTTTCTTT. Encoded protein: CASYSPTAAEAFF.

The CDR3 sequence is CASSAEGNSGNTIYF. In nucleotides, the CDR3 is TGTGCCAGCAGCGCAGAGGGCAACTCTGGAAACACCATATATTTT. The V call is TRBV9, the J call TRBJ1-3; D gene uncertain. The CDR3 contains 15 residues. CDR1 and CDR2 (germline): SGDLS, YYNGEE. The V end was cut by 3 bases, the J end by 0 bases, with 10 bases between.

V gene TRBV5-1 combines with J gene TRBJ2-5; 14 bases align to TRBD2. CDR1 and CDR2 (germline): SGHRS, YFSETQ. This CDR3 comprises 20 residues. V lost 4 bases to trimming and J lost 4 bases; unmatched junction nucleotides: 18. For the CDR3, the DNA is TGCGCCAGCAGCCCCTCCGCGGGACTAGCGGGGGCCAAAGGTCGAGAGACCCAGTACTTC. Translated, it gives CASSPSAGLAGAKGRETQYF.

J is TRBJ2-3 and V is TRBV11-3; 12 nucleotides line up with TRBD2. The J segment lost 6 bases and the V segment lost 4 bases, leaving 11 bases of the junction unmatched. The CDR3 runs 17 residues. Germline assignment: CDR1 SGHNT and CDR2 YENEEA. CDR3: CASSSRSSGGASDTQYF. CDR3 nucleotide sequence: TGTGCCAGCAGCTCAAGGTCTAGCGGGGGGGCAAGCGATACGCAGTATTTT.

The genes are TRBV28 and TRBJ2-2, with TRBD1 matching 8 bases. V shed 8 bases, J shed 5 bases, and the junction held 10 bases outside the gene matches. This CDR3 contains 15 residues. Germline V gene sequence: CDR1 MDHEN, CDR2 SYDVKM. The CDR3 nucleotides read TGTGCCAGCGTCGATGCGGGACAGGATACCGGGGAGCTGTTTTTT. It specifies CASVDAGQDTGELFF.

This clone was seen only a few times. V gene TRBV11-3 combines with J gene TRBJ2-1; 11 bases fit TRBD2. The germline gives CDR1 SGHNT, CDR2 YENEEA. Trimming removed 3 bases from V and 7 bases from J; junction bases left unmatched: 5. The CDR3 runs 15 residues. This chain's CDR3 is CASSFELAGANEQFF. The DNA of the CDR3 is TGTGCCAGCAGCTTTGAACTAGCGGGGGCAAATGAGCAGTTCTTC.

The CDR3 coding sequence is TGTGCCAGCAGTTTAGAACTCCCGGCGGGGGATCAAGAGACCCAGTACTTC. It specifies CASSLELPAGDQETQYF. The chain joins TRBV28 to TRBJ2-5; 7 nucleotides line up with TRBD2. The V gene end was trimmed by 2 bases and the J gene end by 2 bases; junction bases not matched to a gene: 11. This CDR3 has 17 amino acids. Germline values: CDR1 MDHEN, CDR2 SYDVKM.

This clone was detected only a few times. The genes are TRBV28 and TRBJ2-7; TRBD1 agrees at 7 bases. Trimming cost V 9 bases and J 5 bases; bases outside gene matches: 7. Germline-derived CDR1 and CDR2 are MDHEN and SYDVKM. This CDR3 has 12 amino acids. DNA of the CDR3: TGTGCCAGTAGGACAGGTCCTCACGAGCAGTACTTC. This gives the protein CASRTGPHEQYF.

CDR3 amino acids: CASRNSGGRGETQYF. As DNA, the CDR3 is TGTGCCAGTAGGAATAGCGGGGGTCGCGGTGAGACCCAGTACTTC. This chain uses TRBV19 with TRBJ2-5; 9 bases line up with TRBD2. V shed 6 bases, J shed 5 bases, and the junction held 10 bases outside the gene matches. CDR3 size: 15 residues. CDR1 LNHDA and CDR2 SQIVND come from the germline V gene (reference sequence). The full variable domain, its missing parts supplied by reference TRBV19 and TRBJ2-5, is DGGITQSPKYLFRKEGQNVTLSCEQNLNHDAMYWYRQDPGQGLRLIYYSQIVNDFQKGDIAEGYSVSREKKESFPLTVTSAQKNPTAFYLCASRNSGGRGETQYFGPGTRLLVL.

The chain has TRBV10-3 and TRBJ2-7, with 10 bases aligning to TRBD2. The CDR3 sequence is 14 residues long. The germline V gene encodes CDR1 ENHRY and CDR2 SYGVKD. V was pared by 6 bases and J by 3 bases, with 5 bases of the junction left unmatched. The CDR3 here is CAIRQLAGSYEQYF. The CDR3 nucleotides are TGTGCCATCAGACAACTAGCGGGGAGCTACGAGCAGTACTTC.

The V gene is TRBV28, the J gene TRBJ2-7; 9 bases align to TRBD1. V lost 6 bases to trimming and J lost 6 bases; unmatched junction nucleotides: 3. Germline V lookup: CDR1 MDHEN, CDR2 SYDVKM. This CDR3 spans 12 amino acids. The CDR3 nucleotides read TGTGCCAGCAGGTCACAGGGGGCCGAGCAGTACTTC. It codes for CASRSQGAEQYF.